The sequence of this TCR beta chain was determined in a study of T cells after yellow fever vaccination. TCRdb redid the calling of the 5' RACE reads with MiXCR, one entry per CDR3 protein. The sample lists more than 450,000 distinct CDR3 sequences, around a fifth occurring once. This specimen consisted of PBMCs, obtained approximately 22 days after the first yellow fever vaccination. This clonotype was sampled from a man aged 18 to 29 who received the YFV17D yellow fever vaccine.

CDR3 nucleotide sequence: TGTGCCAGCTCACCTTCAACCCGATCCTGGGGGGAGACCCAGTACTTC. Amino acid sequence: CASSPSTRSWGETQYF. The gene calls are TRBV18 and TRBJ2-5; perhaps D is TRBD1 or TRBD2 (5 bases each). The V and J ends lost 3 bases and 5 bases respectively, with 19 bases between them. The germline V gene encodes CDR1 KGHSH and CDR2 LQKENI. The CDR3 has 16 residues.